Each of the 21 T cell receptor beta chains below was sequenced from the same sample in a study of PD-L1 blockade in urothelial cancer. Sequenced by immunoSEQ multiplex PCR; TCRdb stores in-frame clones only, minus some. The sample consists of fewer than 25,000 clones, around 85% of them appearing once. The specimen comprised PBMCs, sampled around atezolizumab (anti-PD-L1) treatment. The receptor source for this set is a man aged 50 to 60 with urothelial cancer.

J is TRBJ1-4 and V is TRBV20-1, with D unclear. V was trimmed by 6 bases and J by 8 bases, leaving 7 bases between them. Per germline, CDR1 DFQATT and CDR2 SNEGSKA (reference sequence). CDR3 length equals 10 residues. This CDR3 is CSAWREKLFF. The CDR3 bases are TGCAGTGCCTGGAGGGAAAAACTGTTTTTT.

The chain carries TRBV27 and TRBJ2-7; TRBD2 might be the D (5 bases). CDR3 length: 14 amino acids. The V gene lost 5 bases and the J gene lost 0 bases, with 11 bases spanning the gap. Germline assignment: CDR1 MNHEY and CDR2 SMNVEV (reference sequence). CDR3 sequence reads: CASSVAGPSYEQYF. For the CDR3, the DNA is TGTGCCAGCAGTGTGGCGGGCCCCTCCTACGAGCAGTACTTC.

In its sample, this clone was seen a few times. This chain uses TRBV11-2 with TRBJ2-7; possibly TRBD1 for D (5 bases). The CDR3 totals 13 residues. The germline gives CDR1 SGHAT, CDR2 FQNNGV. Trimming shortened V by 4 bases and J by 2 bases, and 9 bases separated the two germline ends. CDR3 residues: CASSSLRAYEQYF. CDR3 DNA: TGTGCCAGCAGCTCCCTCAGGGCCTACGAGCAGTACTTC.

The chain recombines TRBV14 with TRBJ2-5, with TRBD1 identical over 9 bases. J was trimmed by 4 bases and V by 5 bases; bases with no gene match: 11. Germline CDR1 is SGHDN and CDR2 is FVKESK. The CDR3 runs to 16 residues. The CDR3 region is CASSEPITGGGETQYF. DNA for the CDR3: TGTGCCAGCAGCGAGCCGATCACAGGGGGCGGAGAGACCCAGTACTTC.

CDR3 sequence: CASSLGRSEYEQYF. The CDR3 bases are TGTGCCAGCAGCTTAGGGAGGTCGGAATACGAGCAGTACTTC. The V and J genes are TRBV7-2 and TRBJ2-7; a weak D match, TRBD2 (5 bases). Germline CDR1 and CDR2: SGHTA and FQGNSA. The CDR3 runs 14 residues. Trimming removed 1 base from V and 4 bases from J, with 11 bases in between.

This sequence joins TRBV28 and TRBJ2-2, with D maybe TRBD2 (6 bases). The CDR3 consists of 16 residues. V was clipped by 7 bases and J by 0 bases, with 15 bases between them. From germline, CDR1 is MDHEN and CDR2 SYDVKM. CDR3 sequence (DNA): TGTGCCAGCACCGACCCGGGACTTTCGAACACCGGGGAGCTGTTTTTT. This encodes CASTDPGLSNTGELFF.

The gene calls are TRBV27 and TRBJ2-7; the match to TRBD1 covers 7 bases. The ends lost 2 bases at V and 2 bases at J; junction bases unmatched: 3. The CDR3 length is 14 residues. CDR1 is MNHEY and CDR2 is SMNVEV in the germline V gene (reference sequence). The CDR3 loop is CASSLGTEPYEQYF. CDR3 coding DNA: TGTGCCAGCAGTTTAGGGACAGAACCCTACGAGCAGTACTTC.

The genes are TRBV5-4 and TRBJ2-7; possible D gene TRBD2, 5 bases. This CDR3 has 13 residues. Germline loops: CDR1 SGHNT, CDR2 YYREEE (reference sequence). The germline V and J ends were trimmed by 2 bases and 3 bases, with 9 bases remaining between them. The CDR3 coding sequence is TGTGCCAGCAGCTTATGGACTGACTACGAGCAGTACTTC. This translates into CASSLWTDYEQYF.

The chain joins TRBV10-1 to TRBJ1-1; D might be TRBD1 (6 bases). Germline V gene sequence: CDR1 WNHNN, CDR2 SYGVQD (reference sequence). The CDR3 contains 13 residues. V was trimmed by 6 bases and J by 1 base, leaving 9 bases between them. DNA for the CDR3: TGCGCCAGCAGGGAACAGGGGAACACTGAAGCTTTCTTT. This translates into CASREQGNTEAFF.

The genes are TRBV9 and TRBJ1-2, with D possibly TRBD1 on 5 matching bases. This CDR3 spans 13 amino acids. V was trimmed by 4 bases and J by 4 bases, leaving 11 bases between them. Germline V gene lookup returns CDR1 SGDLS and CDR2 YYNGEE. CDR3 protein: CASSRGVSYGYTF. DNA for the CDR3: TGTGCCAGCAGCCGGGGGGTGAGCTATGGCTACACCTTC. Looking up the rest from reference TRBV9 and TRBJ1-2 gives the full variable domain: DSGVTQTPKHLITATGQRVTLRCSPRSGDLSVYWYQQSLDQGLQFLIQYYNGEERAKGNILERFSAQQFPDLHSELNLSSLELGDSALYFCASSRGVSYGYTFGSGTRLTVV.

This clone appeared a single time. The chain is built from TRBV27 and TRBJ1-2; possibly TRBD1 for D (6 bases). CDR3 size: 15 residues. The V and J ends lost 0 bases and 8 bases respectively, with 16 bases between them. Germline lookup yields CDR1 MNHEY and CDR2 SMNVEV (reference sequence). CDR3 bases: TGTGCCAGCAGTTTATCAGGTTCGGGGGGCGGCGGCTACACCTTC. It specifies CASSLSGSGGGGYTF.

The J gene is TRBJ2-7, the V gene TRBV5-1, with D unclear. There are 14 residues in the CDR3. CDR1 and CDR2 (germline): SGHRS, YFSETQ. V was shortened by 3 bases and J by 2 bases, with 12 bases between the two germline ends. CDR3 sequence (DNA): TGCGCCAGCAGCTGGGCTGAGCTAACCTACGAGCAGTACTTC. Its protein product is CASSWAELTYEQYF. The variable domain in full, completed from reference TRBV5-1 and TRBJ2-7, reads KAGVTQTPRYLIKTRGQQVTLSCSPISGHRSVSWYQQTPGQGLQFLFEYFSETQRNKGNFPGRFSGRQFSNSRSEMNVSTLELGDSALYLCASSWAELTYEQYFGPGTRLTVT.

This clone was detected once. The genes are TRBV27 and TRBJ1-6; 7 bases fit TRBD1. The CDR3 consists of 15 residues. CDR1 and CDR2 from the germline V gene are MNHEY and SMNVEV (reference sequence). V lost 6 bases and J lost 7; bases outside the gene matches: 9. The DNA of the CDR3 is TGTGCCAGCAGCCCCGGGACAGCGTTAAATTCACCCCTCCACTTT. This sequence encodes CASSPGTALNSPLHF.

This sequence joins TRBV18 and TRBJ2-3, with TRBD1 identical over 7 bases. The CDR3 sequence is 23 residues long. Germline V lookup: CDR1 KGHSH, CDR2 LQKENI. Trimming took 4 bases from V and 0 from J; bases not matched to a gene: 28. The CDR3 loop reads CASSHSGTVFPSTWGTSTDTQYF. CDR3 sequence (DNA): TGTGCCAGCTCACACTCCGGGACAGTGTTTCCCTCCACTTGGGGCACTAGCACAGATACGCAGTATTTT.

This chain links TRBV5-1 with TRBJ2-7; maybe TRBD2 (6 bases). The CDR3 consists of 14 residues. Germline-derived CDR1 and CDR2 are SGHRS and YFSETQ. Trimming left V 0 bases short and J 3 bases short, with 10 bases between. The CDR3 loop reads CASSLGGLHYEQYF. The CDR3 region has the DNA TGCGCCAGCAGCTTGGGGGGACTCCACTACGAGCAGTACTTC.

The chain employs TRBV10-3 and TRBJ2-1; D possibly corresponds to TRBD2 (6 bases). The CDR3 has 16 amino acids. V lost 2 bases and J 2 bases, leaving 13 bases between the germline ends. Germline CDR1 ENHRY, CDR2 SYGVKD. CDR3 sequence reads: CAISETWRGAYNEQFF. The CDR3 DNA reads TGTGCCATCAGTGAGACGTGGAGGGGAGCCTACAATGAGCAGTTCTTC.

The V gene is TRBV30, the J gene TRBJ1-5; 7 positions match TRBD1. This CDR3 has 16 residues. J lost 1 base, V lost 1 base, and 7 bases had no gene match. CDR1 GTSNPN and CDR2 SVGIG come from the germline V gene (reference sequence). CDR3 amino acids: CAWSAETGRSNQPQHF. CDR3 sequence (DNA): TGTGCCTGGAGTGCTGAGACAGGGCGCAGCAATCAGCCCCAGCATTTT.

The rearrangement joins TRBV6-5 to TRBJ1-2; possibly TRBD1 for D (6 bases). The CDR3 length is 15 residues. V was pared by 4 bases and J by 4 bases, with 16 bases between. Germline-derived CDR1 and CDR2 are MNHEY and SVGAGI. This chain's CDR3 is CASSSAGQRLYGYTF. As DNA, the CDR3 is TGTGCCAGCAGTTCGGCCGGACAGCGGCTCTATGGCTACACCTTC.

The chain uses TRBV27 and TRBJ2-3; 9 bases match TRBD2. The CDR3 runs to 15 residues. V was clipped by 5 bases and J by 9 bases; unmatched bases: 12. CDR1 and CDR2 from the germline V gene are MNHEY and SMNVEV (reference sequence). CDR3 sequence (DNA): TGTGCCAGCAGTCCCTGGGCTAGCGGGAAGAGGACGCAGTATTTT. It encodes CASSPWASGKRTQYF.

The chain employs TRBV28 and TRBJ1-3; the match to TRBD1 covers 9 bases. This CDR3 has 15 amino acids. Germline values: CDR1 MDHEN, CDR2 SYDVKM. V trimming: 5 bases; J trimming: 4 bases; junction bases outside the gene matches: 6. CDR3 DNA sequence: TGTGCCAGCAGTCCGACCGGGACAGGGGGAAACACCATATATTTT. It encodes CASSPTGTGGNTIYF.

CDR3 DNA: TGTGCCAGCAGTGAGACTCTGAATGAAAAACTGTTTTTT. Its translation: CASSETLNEKLFF. The genes are TRBV6-1 and TRBJ1-4; D call uncertain. The germline V gene encodes CDR1 MNHNS and CDR2 SASEGT. The CDR3 is 13 residues long. Deletions cut 3 bases from V and 5 bases from J, with 7 bases between.